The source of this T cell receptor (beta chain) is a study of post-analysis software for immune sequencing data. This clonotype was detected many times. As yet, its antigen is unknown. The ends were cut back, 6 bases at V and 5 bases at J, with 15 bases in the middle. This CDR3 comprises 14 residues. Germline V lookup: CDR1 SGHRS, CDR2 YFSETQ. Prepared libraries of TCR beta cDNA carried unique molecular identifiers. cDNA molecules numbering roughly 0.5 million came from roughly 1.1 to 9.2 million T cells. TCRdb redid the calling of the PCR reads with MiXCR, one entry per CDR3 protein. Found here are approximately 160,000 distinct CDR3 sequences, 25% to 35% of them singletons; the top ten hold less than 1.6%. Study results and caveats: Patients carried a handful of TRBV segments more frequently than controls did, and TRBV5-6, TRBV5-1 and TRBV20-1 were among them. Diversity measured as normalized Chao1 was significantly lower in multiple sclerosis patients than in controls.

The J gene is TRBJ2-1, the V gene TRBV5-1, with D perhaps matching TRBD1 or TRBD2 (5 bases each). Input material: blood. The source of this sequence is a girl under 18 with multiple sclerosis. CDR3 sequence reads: CASTRDRSNNEQFF. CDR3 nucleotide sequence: TGCGCCAGCACCCGGGACCGCTCTAACAATGAGCAGTTCTTC.